The clone carrying this T cell receptor (beta chain) appeared many times. What it binds is unknown. These data are taken from a study of T-cell reconstitution after alpha-beta-depleted transplantation in children. Study outcomes and limitations: Expanded graft clones numbering several hundred reportedly gave rise to alpha-beta T cells about two months after transplant. Most T-cell counts and diversity one year after the transplant came from T cells that were newly produced. TCRbeta diversity was high at day 60 in some patients (a result of surviving recipient T cells and thymic progenitors).

Construction of the TCRbeta library involved unique molecular identifiers. MiXCR, run by TCRdb on the PCR reads, gives a single entry per CDR3 protein. The repertoire has 55,000 to 70,000 distinct CDR3 sequences, roughly a tenth of them found once; the top ten carry roughly 13%. The germline CDR1 and CDR2 sequences are KGHDR and SFDVKD. V lost 11 bases to trimming and J lost 3 bases; unmatched junction nucleotides: 7. This CDR3 is built from 14 residues. This clonotype originated in a boy younger than 18 with acute myeloid leukemia, due to receive a stem cell transplant. The chain uses TRBV24-1 and TRBJ2-1; TRBD1 agrees at 9 bases. Source: PBMCs, taken before TCRalphabeta/CD19-depleted stem cell transplant. The CDR3 here is CAISRDRVYNEQFF. DNA for the CDR3: TGTGCCATCAGCCGGGACAGGGTCTACAATGAGCAGTTCTTC.